The 14 T cell receptor beta chains below all came from one sample that was sequenced in a study of response to subunit inactivated influenza vaccine. MiXCR was run by TCRdb on the RT-PCR reads, yielding one entry per CDR3 protein. The sample comprises approximately 700,000 distinct CDR3 sequences, about 15% of which are singletons, and around 7% rests with the top ten. The input for sequencing was PBMCs from blood, taken 14 to 15 days before vaccination. The receptor set was obtained from a man aged 50 to 59 who received an inactivated influenza vaccine.

This clonotype was counted between two and nine times. V is TRBV28 and J is TRBJ2-3, with 12 bases that match TRBD2. The CDR3 spans 17 residues. Germline V lookup: CDR1 MDHEN, CDR2 SYDVKM. V dropped 5 bases and J dropped 2; count of bases not matched to a gene: 8. CDR3 residues: CASSTPSGRALTDTQYF. CDR3 nucleotide sequence: TGTGCCAGCAGTACCCCTAGCGGGAGGGCCCTCACAGATACGCAGTATTTT.

Note on this clonotype: At one boundary the junction diverges from the germline segment, which might be a read error. The V and J genes are TRBV6-2 or TRBV6-3 and TRBJ2-1; D is perhaps TRBD1 (7 bases). CDR3 length: 15 amino acids. CDR1 and CDR2 from the germline V gene are MNHEY and SVGEGT. The DNA of the CDR3 is TGTGGCAGCAGTTACGTCGGAGGGGGCTTCAATGAGCAGTTCTTC. Its protein product is CGSSYVGGGFNEQFF.

In its sample, this clonotype was seen a few times. The rearrangement links TRBV7-3 to TRBJ2-1; D possibly uses TRBD1 or TRBD2 (6 bases each). CDR1 and CDR2 from the germline V gene are SGHTA and FQGTGA. V was cut by 5 bases and J by 4 bases, with 12 bases left in between. The CDR3 extends over 14 amino acids. CDR3 protein: CASSLGGVYNEQFF. The CDR3 DNA reads TGTGCCAGCAGCCTGGGGGGCGTGTACAATGAGCAGTTCTTC.

In this sample, this clonotype turned up a few times. The V and J genes are TRBV25-1 and TRBJ2-5; D unresolved. Germline assignment: CDR1 MGHDK and CDR2 SYGVNS. V lost 2 bases and J 1 base, leaving 2 bases between the germline ends. The CDR3 totals 12 residues. CDR3: CASSELQETQYF. CDR3 bases: TGTGCCAGCAGTGAACTCCAAGAGACCCAGTACTTC.

This clonotype showed up many times. This chain joins TRBV29-1 and TRBJ2-7; 8 positions agree with TRBD1. This CDR3 region has 13 residues. V trimming: 6 bases; J trimming: 6 bases; junction bases outside the gene matches: 10. CDR1 SQVTM and CDR2 ANQGSEA come from the germline V gene. CDR3: CSVAGGRPGEQYF. Written as DNA, the CDR3 is TGCAGCGTCGCAGGGGGCCGACCGGGCGAGCAGTACTTC.

A few counts support this clonotype. CDR3 coding DNA: TGCAGTGCTAGAGGAGGGAGGGGTAACACCTTC. Amino acid sequence: CSARGGRGNTF. This chain connects TRBV20-1 to TRBJ1-2, with D maybe TRBD1 (5 bases). The CDR3 is made up of 11 amino acids. Germline V gene lookup returns CDR1 DFQATT and CDR2 SNEGSKA (reference sequence). Trimming stripped 1 base from V and 12 bases from J, with 12 bases between.

This chain uses TRBV6-6 with TRBJ2-5; TRBD2 aligns across 7 bases. After removal of 6 bases from V and 7 bases from J, the junction contained 8 bases not matched to a gene. The CDR3 spans 13 residues. Germline values: CDR1 MNHNY, CDR2 SVGAGI (reference sequence). CDR3 protein: CASRPSGDATQYF. CDR3 DNA: TGTGCCAGCAGGCCTAGCGGCGATGCGACCCAGTACTTC.

This clonotype was picked up a small number of times. The rearrangement links TRBV4-3 to TRBJ1-5, with D possibly being TRBD1 (5 bases). CDR3 length: 14 residues. Germline CDR1 is LGHNA and CDR2 is YSLEER. V lost 0 bases and J lost 5, with 8 bases in between. This CDR3 reads CASSQERGDQPQHF. CDR3 DNA sequence: TGCGCCAGCAGCCAAGAAAGGGGAGATCAGCCCCAGCATTTT.

This chain joins TRBV12-3 or TRBV12-4 and TRBJ2-7; maybe TRBD1 (6 bases). V lost 0 bases and J lost 7, with 10 bases in between. This CDR3 is 13 amino acids long. This CDR3 is CASSLAFQGEQYF. The DNA for the CDR3 is TGTGCCAGCAGTTTAGCTTTCCAGGGGGAGCAGTACTTC.

This clonotype was observed a few times. The chain recombines TRBV6-4 with TRBJ2-1; D is unclear. From germline, CDR1 is MRHNA and CDR2 SNTAGT. V lost 6 bases to trimming and J lost 0 bases, with 12 bases between them. The CDR3 is 15 amino acids. This CDR3 reads CASSAEESSYNEQFF. In DNA, the CDR3 is TGTGCCAGCAGCGCCGAGGAGAGCTCCTACAATGAGCAGTTCTTC.

The gene calls are TRBV7-9 and TRBJ2-7, with no clear D. This CDR3 has 14 residues. Trimming pared 0 bases from V and 5 bases from J, leaving 11 bases between. The germline CDR1 and CDR2 sequences are SEHNR and FQNEAQ (reference sequence). Written as DNA, the CDR3 is TGTGCCAGCAGCTTAGCGCTCGGACCCCACGAGCAGTACTTC. This gives the protein CASSLALGPHEQYF.

This clonotype has just a few counts. This chain joins TRBV6-2 or TRBV6-3 and TRBJ2-3; D is possibly TRBD1 or TRBD2 (6 bases each). The V gene's germline CDR1 is MNHEY and CDR2 SVGEGT. CDR3 length: 18 residues. Trimming stripped 0 bases from V and 1 base from J, with 17 bases between. The CDR3 reads CASSYSDRGLYRTDTQYF. The CDR3 DNA follows: TGTGCCAGCAGTTACTCGGACCGGGGGCTATATCGCACAGATACGCAGTATTTT.

The rearrangement uses TRBV10-1 and TRBJ2-2; 11 bases align to TRBD2. The CDR3 has 17 amino acids. Germline assignment: CDR1 WNHNN and CDR2 SYGVQD (reference sequence). V shed 0 bases, J shed 6 bases, and the junction held 6 bases outside the gene matches. CDR3 coding DNA: TGCGCCAGCAGTGAGTCGGTACTAGCGGGGGTGTCCGGGGAGCTGTTTTTT. It translates to CASSESVLAGVSGELFF.

A few counts support this clonotype. The V call is TRBV20-1, the J call TRBJ2-1; 13 bases map to TRBD2. The germline CDR1 and CDR2 sequences are DFQATT and SNEGSKA (reference sequence). CDR3 length: 14 residues. Losses at the gene ends were 6 bases for V and 7 bases for J; bases not matched to a gene: 6. The CDR3 reads CSAKTSGRGNEQFF. CDR3 bases: TGCAGTGCAAAAACTAGCGGGAGGGGAAATGAGCAGTTCTTC.